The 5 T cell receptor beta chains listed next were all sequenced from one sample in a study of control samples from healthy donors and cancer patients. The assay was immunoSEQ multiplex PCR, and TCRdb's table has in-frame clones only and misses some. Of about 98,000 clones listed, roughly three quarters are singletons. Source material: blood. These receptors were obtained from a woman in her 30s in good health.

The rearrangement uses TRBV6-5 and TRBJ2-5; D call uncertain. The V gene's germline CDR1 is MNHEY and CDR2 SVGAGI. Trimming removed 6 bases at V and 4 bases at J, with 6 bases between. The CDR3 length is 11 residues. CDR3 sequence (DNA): TGTGCCAGCAGGTCGCGAGAGACCCAGTACTTC. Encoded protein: CASRSRETQYF.

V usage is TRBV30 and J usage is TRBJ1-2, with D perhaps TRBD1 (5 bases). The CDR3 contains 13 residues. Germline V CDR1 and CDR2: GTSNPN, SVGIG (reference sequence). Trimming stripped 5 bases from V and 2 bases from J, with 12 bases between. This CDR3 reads CAWQGPVNYGYTF. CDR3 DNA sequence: TGTGCCTGGCAGGGCCCCGTGAACTATGGCTACACCTTC.

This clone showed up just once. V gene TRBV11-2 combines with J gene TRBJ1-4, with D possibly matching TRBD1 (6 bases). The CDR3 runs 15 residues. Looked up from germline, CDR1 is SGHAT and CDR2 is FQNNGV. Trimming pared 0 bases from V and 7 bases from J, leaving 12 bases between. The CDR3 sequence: CASSLDHGGGEKLFF. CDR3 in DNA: TGTGCCAGCAGCTTAGATCACGGGGGCGGTGAAAAACTGTTTTTT.

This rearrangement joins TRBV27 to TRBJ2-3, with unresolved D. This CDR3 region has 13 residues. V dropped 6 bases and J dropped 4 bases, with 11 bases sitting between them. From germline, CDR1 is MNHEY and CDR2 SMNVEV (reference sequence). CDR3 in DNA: TGTGCCAGCAGATACCCCGGAGCAGATACGCAGTATTTT. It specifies CASRYPGADTQYF.

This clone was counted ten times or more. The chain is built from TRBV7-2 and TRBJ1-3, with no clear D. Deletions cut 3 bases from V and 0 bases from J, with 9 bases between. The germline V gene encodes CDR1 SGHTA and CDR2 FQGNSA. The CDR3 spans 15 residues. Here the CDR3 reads CASSFTASSGNTIYF. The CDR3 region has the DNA TGTGCCAGCAGCTTTACAGCAAGCTCTGGAAACACCATATATTTT.